Included here is one TCR beta chain sequence, with context. 5'RACE, which relied on constant-segment primers, yielded TCR alpha and TCR beta cDNA libraries carrying sample barcodes and UMIs. Each CDR3 protein gets one entry after TCRdb re-called the 5' RACE reads with MiXCR. The table has some 310,000 distinct CDR3 sequences, 20% to 25% seen once. The sample is drawn from a study of T-cell memory formation after mild COVID-19. CDR1 is SNHLY, CDR2 FYNNEI, per germline. The germline V and J ends were trimmed by 6 bases and 14 bases, with 20 bases remaining between them. The CDR3 is 13 residues long. The clonotype comes from a man between 18 and 29 years old who had mild COVID-19 (a few samples of this study predate the infection). Cell type and time point are not known. J is TRBJ2-1 and V is TRBV2, with a weak D call TRBD2 (5 bases). The sample was PBMCs or a T cell subset sorted from them (not recorded which). Here the CDR3 reads CASRTDVPGSEFF. CDR3 sequence (DNA): TGTGCCAGCAGGACGGATGTACCGGGAAGTGAGTTCTTC.